This T cell receptor (beta chain) was recovered during a study of long-term antiretroviral therapy in people with HIV. The assay used was immunoSEQ (version v3.0), run at survey level. Here immunoSEQ multiplex PCR was the method, and the copy in TCRdb shows in-frame clones only, minus some. The top ten clones hold 9.5% to 10% of a sample with about 18,000 clones, 91% of them seen once. The germline V gene has CDR1 LGHNA and CDR2 YSLEER. The trim removed 3 bases at V and 4 bases at J, leaving 3 bases unmatched. The CDR3 covers 14 residues. The TCR sequence derives from a man aged 50 or older with HIV. Sequences were derived from unsorted PBMCs, sampled 3 years after starting antiretroviral therapy. The rearrangement links TRBV4-3 to TRBJ1-2; TRBD1 agrees at 9 bases. The CDR3 region is CASSQGQGGYGYTF. In DNA, the CDR3 is TGCGCCAGCAGCCAGGGACAGGGAGGCTATGGCTACACCTTC.